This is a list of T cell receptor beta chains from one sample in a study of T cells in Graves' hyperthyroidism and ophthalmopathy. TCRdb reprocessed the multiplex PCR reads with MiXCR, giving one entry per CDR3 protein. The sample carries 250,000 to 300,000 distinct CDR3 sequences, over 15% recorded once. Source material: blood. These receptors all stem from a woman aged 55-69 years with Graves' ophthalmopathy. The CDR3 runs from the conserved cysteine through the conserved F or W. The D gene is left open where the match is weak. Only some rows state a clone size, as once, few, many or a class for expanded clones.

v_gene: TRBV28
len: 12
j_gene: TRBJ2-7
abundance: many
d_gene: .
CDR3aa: CASRLAGGEQYF
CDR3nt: TGTGCCAGCAGATTAGCAGGTGGCGAGCAGTACTTC

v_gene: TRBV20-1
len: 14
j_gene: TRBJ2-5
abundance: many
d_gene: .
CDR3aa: CSARRAGPQETQYF
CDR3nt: TGCAGTGCCAGACGGGCGGGGCCTCAAGAGACCCAGTACTTC

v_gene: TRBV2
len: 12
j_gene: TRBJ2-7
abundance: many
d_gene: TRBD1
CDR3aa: CASSDRGREQYF
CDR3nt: TGTGCCAGCAGTGACAGGGGGCGCGAGCAGTACTTC

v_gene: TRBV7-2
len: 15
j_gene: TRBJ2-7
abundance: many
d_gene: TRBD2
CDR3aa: CASSEPSGRADEQYF
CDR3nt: TGTGCCAGCAGCGAGCCTAGCGGGAGGGCTGACGAGCAGTACTTC

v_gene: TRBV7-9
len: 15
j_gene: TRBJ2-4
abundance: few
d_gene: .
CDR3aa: CASSLGAGALDIQYF
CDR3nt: TGTGCCAGCAGCTTAGGCGCGGGGGCCCTAGACATTCAGTACTTC

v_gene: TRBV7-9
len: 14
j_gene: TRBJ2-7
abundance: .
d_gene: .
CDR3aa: CASSGLKGAYEHYF
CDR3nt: TGTGCCAGCAGCGGCCTAAAAGGGGCCTACGAGCACTACTTC

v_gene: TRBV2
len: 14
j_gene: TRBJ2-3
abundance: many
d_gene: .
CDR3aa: CASRRDSFPDTQYF
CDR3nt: TGTGCCAGCAGAAGGGACTCTTTCCCCGATACGCAGTATTTT

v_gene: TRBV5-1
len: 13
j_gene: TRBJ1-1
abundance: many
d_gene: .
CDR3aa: CASSMQGDTEAFF
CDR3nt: TGCGCCAGCAGCATGCAGGGAGACACTGAAGCTTTCTTT

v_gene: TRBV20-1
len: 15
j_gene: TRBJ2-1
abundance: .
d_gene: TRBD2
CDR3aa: CSARDYSGRAGEQFF
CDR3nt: TGCAGTGCTAGAGATTACAGCGGGAGGGCGGGTGAGCAGTTCTTC

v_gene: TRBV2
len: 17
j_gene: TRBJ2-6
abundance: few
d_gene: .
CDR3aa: CASSSDRSRSGANVLTF
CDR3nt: TGTGCCAGCAGTAGCGACAGGAGTCGCTCTGGGGCCAACGTCCTGACTTTC

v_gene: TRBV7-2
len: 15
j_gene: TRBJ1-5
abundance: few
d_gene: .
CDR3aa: CASSLSAGMRQPQHF
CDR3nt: TGTGCCAGCAGCTTATCTGCAGGGATGAGGCAGCCCCAGCATTTT

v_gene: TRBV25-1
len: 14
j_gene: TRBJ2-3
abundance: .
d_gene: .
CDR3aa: CASSAEPRTDTQYF
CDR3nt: TGTGCCAGCAGTGCAGAACCTCGCACAGATACGCAGTATTTT

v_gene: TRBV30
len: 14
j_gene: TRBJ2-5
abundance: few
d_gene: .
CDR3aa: CAWQIGGYQETQYF
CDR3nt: TGTGCCTGGCAAATTGGGGGCTACCAAGAGACCCAGTACTTC

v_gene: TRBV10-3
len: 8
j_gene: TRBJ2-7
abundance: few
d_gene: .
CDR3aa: CANNEQYF
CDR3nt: TGTGCCAACAACGAGCAGTACTTC

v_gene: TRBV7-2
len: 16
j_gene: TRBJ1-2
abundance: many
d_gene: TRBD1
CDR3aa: CASSKGTGGALYGYTF
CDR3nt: TGTGCCAGCAGCAAAGGAACAGGGGGCGCGCTCTATGGCTACACCTTC

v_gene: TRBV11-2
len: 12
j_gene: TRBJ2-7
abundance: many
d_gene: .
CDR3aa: CASSLVQQVQYF
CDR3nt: TGTGCCAGCAGCTTAGTACAGCAGGTGCAGTACTTC

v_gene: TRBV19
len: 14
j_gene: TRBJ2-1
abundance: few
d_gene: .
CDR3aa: CASSKSGSYNEQFF
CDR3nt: TGTGCCAGTAGTAAAAGCGGATCCTACAATGAGCAGTTCTTC

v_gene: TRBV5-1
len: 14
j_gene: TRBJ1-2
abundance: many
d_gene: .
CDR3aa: CASSSARGNYGYTF
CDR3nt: TGCGCCAGCAGCTCCGCTCGGGGAAACTATGGCTACACCTTC

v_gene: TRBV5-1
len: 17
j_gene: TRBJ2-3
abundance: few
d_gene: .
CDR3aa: CASSYGGLTSSTDTQYF
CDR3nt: TGCGCCAGCAGCTACGGGGGGCTTACTTCTAGCACAGATACGCAGTATTTT

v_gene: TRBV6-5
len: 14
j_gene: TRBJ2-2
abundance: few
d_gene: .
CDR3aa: CASSYGGNTGELFF
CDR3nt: TGTGCCAGCAGTTATGGCGGGAACACCGGGGAGCTGTTTTTT

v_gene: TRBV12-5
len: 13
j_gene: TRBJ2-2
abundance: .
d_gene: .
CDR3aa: CASGTGSTGELFF
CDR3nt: TGTGCTAGTGGCACCGGAAGCACCGGGGAGCTGTTTTTT

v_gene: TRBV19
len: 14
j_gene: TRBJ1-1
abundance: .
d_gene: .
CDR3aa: CASSVTGIVTEAFF
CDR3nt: TGTGCCAGTAGCGTAACAGGGATTGTCACTGAAGCTTTCTTT

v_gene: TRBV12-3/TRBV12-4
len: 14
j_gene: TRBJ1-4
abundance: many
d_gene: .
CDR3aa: CASSLWGEGEKLFF
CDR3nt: TGTGCCAGCAGTTTATGGGGTGAGGGTGAAAAACTGTTTTTT

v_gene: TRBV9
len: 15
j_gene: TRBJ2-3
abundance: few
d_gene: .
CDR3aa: CASSVAPLYTDTQYF
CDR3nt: TGTGCCAGCAGCGTAGCCCCTTTGTACACAGATACGCAGTATTTT

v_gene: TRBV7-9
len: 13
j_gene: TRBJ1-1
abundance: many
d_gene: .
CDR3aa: CASSASMRTEAFF
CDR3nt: TGTGCCAGCAGCGCGAGCATGAGGACTGAAGCTTTCTTT

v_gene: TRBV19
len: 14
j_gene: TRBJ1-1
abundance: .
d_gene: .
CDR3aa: CASKNPLGDPEAFF
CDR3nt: TGTGCCAGTAAAAACCCCTTGGGGGATCCTGAAGCTTTCTTT

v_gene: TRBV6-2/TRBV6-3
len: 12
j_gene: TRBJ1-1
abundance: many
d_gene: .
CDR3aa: CASGVREFVAFF
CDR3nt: TGTGCCAGCGGCGTCAGGGAGTTTGTGGCTTTCTTT

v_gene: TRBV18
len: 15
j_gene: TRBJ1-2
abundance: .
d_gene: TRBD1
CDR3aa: CASSPRQGLDYGYTF
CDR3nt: TGTGCCAGCTCACCTAGACAGGGGTTGGACTATGGCTACACCTTC